This T cell receptor beta chain was sequenced in a study of CD8+ T cells in alopecia areata. Extraction and reverse transcription of RNA yielded cDNA as the sequencing template. Clones were read by immunoSEQ multiplex PCR, and TCRdb kept only the in-frame ones, dropping some. Among a few hundred thousand clones listed, around 57% were seen once. This clone was counted between two and nine times. Its cognate antigen is unknown. Trimming left V 4 bases short and J 4 bases short, with 19 bases between. The CDR3 length is 16 residues. The germline V gene encodes CDR1 SGHDN and CDR2 FVKESK. Study outcomes and limitations: In lesional scalp, particularly from alopecia totalis/universalis, clonality was higher than in normal scalp. There were many expanded lesional clones persisting in scalp and blood during tofacitinib. Among patients, TCR sharing was less clear than in mice, a difference possibly due in part to HLA diversity in the patient population.

The treatment here: oral pan-JAK inhibitor, 5-10 mg twice daily. This TCR was sampled from a human donor with alopecia areata. The V call is TRBV14, the J call TRBJ2-5; D is perhaps TRBD2 (5 bases). The sequenced sample was CD4+ T cells sorted from blood, obtained at week 4, from a patient treated with tofacitinib. CDR3 sequence: CASSRGLNLLGETQYF. The CDR3 coding sequence is TGTGCCAGCAGCCGAGGGCTGAACTTACTGGGAGAGACCCAGTACTTC.